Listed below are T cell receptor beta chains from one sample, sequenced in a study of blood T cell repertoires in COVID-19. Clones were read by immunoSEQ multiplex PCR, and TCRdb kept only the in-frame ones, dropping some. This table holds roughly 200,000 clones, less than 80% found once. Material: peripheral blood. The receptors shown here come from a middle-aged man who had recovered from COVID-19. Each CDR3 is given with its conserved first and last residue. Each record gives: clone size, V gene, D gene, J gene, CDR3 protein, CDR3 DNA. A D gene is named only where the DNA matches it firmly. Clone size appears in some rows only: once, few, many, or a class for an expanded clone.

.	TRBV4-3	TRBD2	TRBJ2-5	CASSLSSGRLDLGTQYF	TGCGCCAGCAGCCTCTCTAGCGGGCGCCTCGACTTGGGGACCCAGTACTTC
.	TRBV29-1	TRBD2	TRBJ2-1	CSGGLDPYNEQFF	TGCAGCGGGGGACTAGATCCCTACAATGAGCAGTTCTTC
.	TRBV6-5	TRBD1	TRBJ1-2	CASSYLRTGGGYGYTF	TGTGCCAGCAGTTACCTCCGGACAGGGGGCGGCTATGGCTACACCTTC
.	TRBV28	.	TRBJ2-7	CASSATGPLVYEQYF	TGTGCCAGCTCGGCTACAGGGCCCTTAGTGTACGAGCAGTACTTC
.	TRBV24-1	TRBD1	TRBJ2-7	CATSDPTGGRGQYF	TGTGCCACCAGTGATCCTACAGGGGGCAGGGGGCAGTACTTC
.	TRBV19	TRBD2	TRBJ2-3	CASSIGPSGTTDTQYF	TGTGCCAGTAGTATAGGGCCTAGCGGGACGACAGATACGCAGTATTTT
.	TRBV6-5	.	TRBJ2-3	CASTSLVTDTQYF	TGTGCCAGCACCTCACTAGTCACAGATACGCAGTATTTT
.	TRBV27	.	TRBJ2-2	CASLKAQGGIGGELFF	TGTGCCAGCCTAAAAGCCCAGGGAGGTATCGGCGGGGAGCTGTTTTTT
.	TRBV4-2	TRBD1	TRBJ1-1	CASSQEQGAQLAEAFF	TGTGCCAGCAGCCAGGAACAGGGGGCGCAGCTCGCTGAAGCTTTCTTT
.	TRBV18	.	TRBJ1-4	CASSSTDMNEKLFF	TGTGCCAGCTCATCGACAGACATGAATGAAAAACTGTTTTTT
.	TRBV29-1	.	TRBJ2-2	CSVEAGAVGELFF	TGCAGCGTTGAAGCGGGAGCGGTCGGGGAGCTGTTTTTT
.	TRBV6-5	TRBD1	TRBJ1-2	CASSYSTGAGGYTF	TGTGCCAGCAGTTACTCGACAGGGGCAGGAGGCTACACCTTC
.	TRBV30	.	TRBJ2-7	CAWSVRPLSGRSYEQYF	TGTGCCTGGAGTGTAAGGCCGTTGAGCGGGCGGTCCTACGAGCAGTACTTC
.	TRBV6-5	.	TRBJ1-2	CATINDGYTF	TGTGCCACCATCAATGATGGCTACACCTTC
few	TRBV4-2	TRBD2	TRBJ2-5	CASSRRTSGNQETQYF	TGTGCCAGCAGCCGACGGACTAGCGGGAACCAAGAGACCCAGTACTTC
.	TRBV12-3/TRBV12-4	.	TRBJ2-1	CASSPGWDEQFF	TGTGCCAGCAGCCCGGGTTGGGATGAGCAGTTCTTC
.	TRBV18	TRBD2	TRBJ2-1	CASSPPTSGRGEQFF	TGTGCCAGCTCACCACCGACTAGCGGGAGGGGTGAGCAGTTCTTC
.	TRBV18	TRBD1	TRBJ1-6	CASSLTGDPNSPLHF	TGTGCCAGCTCACTAACAGGGGATCCTAATTCACCCCTCCACTTT
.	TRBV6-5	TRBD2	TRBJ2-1	CASKLLAGPNEQFF	TGTGCCAGCAAGCTGCTAGCGGGACCCAATGAGCAGTTCTTC
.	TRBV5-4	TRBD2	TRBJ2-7	CASSHAGGGDLYEQYF	TGTGCCAGCAGCCACGCGGGGGGCGGGGATCTCTACGAGCAGTACTTC
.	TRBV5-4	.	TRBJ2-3	CASSSWTGAADTQYF	TGTGCCAGCAGCTCCTGGACGGGAGCCGCAGATACGCAGTATTTT
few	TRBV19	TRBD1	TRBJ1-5	CASSPRQWTGTKGNQPQHF	TGTGCCAGTAGTCCCCGGCAGTGGACAGGGACAAAGGGCAATCAGCCCCAGCATTTT
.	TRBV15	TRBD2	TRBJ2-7	CATSRELAGLPYEQYF	TGTGCCACCAGCAGAGAGCTAGCGGGGTTACCCTACGAGCAGTACTTC
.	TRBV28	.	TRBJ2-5	CASSLSEHRETQYF	TGTGCCAGCAGTTTATCCGAACACAGAGAGACCCAGTACTTC
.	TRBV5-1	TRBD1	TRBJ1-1	CASSGTGGETEAFF	TGCGCCAGCTCCGGGACAGGGGGCGAAACTGAAGCTTTCTTT
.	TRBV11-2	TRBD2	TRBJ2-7	CASSIPGLANEQYF	TGTGCCAGCAGCATCCCGGGACTAGCGAACGAGCAGTACTTC
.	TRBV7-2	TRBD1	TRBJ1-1	CASSKGQGRMNTEAFF	TGTGCCAGCAGCAAGGGACAGGGTAGGATGAACACTGAAGCTTTCTTT
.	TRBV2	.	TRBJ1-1	CASSEAMFGNTEAFF	TGTGCCAGCAGTGAAGCTATGTTCGGGAACACTGAAGCTTTCTTT
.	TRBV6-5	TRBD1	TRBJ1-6	CASRAGGYSPLHF	TGTGCCAGCAGGGCAGGGGGATATTCACCCCTCCACTTT
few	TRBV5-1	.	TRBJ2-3	CASSWAASGTDTQYF	TGCGCCAGCAGCTGGGCTGCTAGCGGCACAGATACGCAGTATTTT
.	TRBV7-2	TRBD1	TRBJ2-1	CASTQGTDNEQFF	TGTGCCAGCACACAGGGGACGGACAATGAGCAGTTCTTC
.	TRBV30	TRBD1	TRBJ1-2	CAWSFPGTADGYTF	TGTGCCTGGAGTTTCCCCGGGACAGCCGATGGCTACACCTTC
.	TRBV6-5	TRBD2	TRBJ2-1	CASVVFLAGAYEQFF	TGTGCCAGCGTAGTATTCCTAGCGGGAGCTTATGAGCAGTTCTTC
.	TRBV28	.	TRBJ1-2	CASSLLGFGRVATF	TGTGCCAGCAGTTTATTGGGTTTTGGGAGGGTAGCCACCTTC
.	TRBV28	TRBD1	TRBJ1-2	CASSQGGDGYTF	TGTGCCAGCAGTCAGGGGGGAGATGGCTACACCTTC
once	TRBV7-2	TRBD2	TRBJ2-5	CASSSLPSGRETQYF	TGTGCCAGCAGCTCCTTACCTAGCGGTCGGGAGACCCAGTACTTC
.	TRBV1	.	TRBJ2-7	CTSYIPFELSKYEQYF	TGCACCAGTTATATCCCATTCGAGCTCTCGAAATACGAGCAGTACTTC
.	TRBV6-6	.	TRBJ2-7	CASSYSRRDRTGEQYF	TGTGCCAGCAGTTACTCGAGGCGGGATAGGACGGGCGAGCAGTACTTC
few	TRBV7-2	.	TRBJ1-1	CASSLEVGATEAFF	TGTGCCAGCAGCTTAGAGGTGGGAGCGACTGAAGCTTTCTTT
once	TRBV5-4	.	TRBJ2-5	CASSLDPQGETQYF	TGTGCCAGCAGCTTAGACCCTCAGGGGGAGACCCAGTACTTC
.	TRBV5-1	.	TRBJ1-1	CASSLVPSESGAFF	TGCGCCAGCAGCTTGGTCCCCAGTGAAAGTGGAGCTTTCTTT
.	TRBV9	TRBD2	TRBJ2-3	CASSGIRTGLAGRQDTQYF	TGTGCCAGCAGCGGAATAAGGACGGGGCTAGCGGGCAGGCAAGATACGCAGTATTTT
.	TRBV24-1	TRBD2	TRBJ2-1	CATSDPLRQRGMIDEQFF	TGTGCCACCAGTGATCCACTGAGGCAGCGGGGTATGATCGATGAGCAGTTCTTC
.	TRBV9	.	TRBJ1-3	CASSAEIGTSSGNTIYF	TGTGCCAGCAGCGCCGAAATCGGAACTAGCTCTGGAAACACCATATATTTT
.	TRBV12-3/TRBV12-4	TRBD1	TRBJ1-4	CASSTGQVALFF	TGTGCCAGCAGTACCGGACAGGTAGCACTGTTTTTT
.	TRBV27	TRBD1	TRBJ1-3	CASRDSRYSGNTIYF	TGTGCCAGCCGGGACAGCCGCTACTCTGGAAACACCATATATTTT
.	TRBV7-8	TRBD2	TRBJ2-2	CASSSRRREVDTGELFF	TGTGCCAGCAGCTCTCGTCGGCGGGAGGTGGACACCGGGGAGCTGTTTTTT
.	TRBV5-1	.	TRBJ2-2	CASGLEGTGELFF	TGCGCCAGCGGCTTAGAGGGAACCGGGGAGCTGTTTTTT
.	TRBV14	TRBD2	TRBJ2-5	CASSLLAGGRSQETQYF	TGTGCCAGCAGCCTTTTAGCGGGAGGGCGATCCCAAGAGACCCAGTACTTC
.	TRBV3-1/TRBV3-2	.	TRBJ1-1	CASSQKIPGDTEAFF	TGTGCCAGCAGCCAAAAGATTCCGGGGGACACTGAAGCTTTCTTT
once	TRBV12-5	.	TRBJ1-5	CASGLAFAGRISNQPQHF	TGTGCTAGTGGTTTGGCATTCGCGGGGCGTATCAGCAATCAGCCCCAGCATTTT
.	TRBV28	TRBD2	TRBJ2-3	CASSSLREGTDTQYF	TGTGCCAGCAGTTCCCTCCGGGAGGGTACAGATACGCAGTATTTT
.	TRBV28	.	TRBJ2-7	CASSRLEYEQYF	TGTGCCAGCAGCCGGCTAGAGTACGAGCAGTACTTC
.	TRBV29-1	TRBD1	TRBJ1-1	CSVTGQGGLNTEAFF	TGCAGCGTTACCGGACAGGGTGGATTAAACACTGAAGCTTTCTTT
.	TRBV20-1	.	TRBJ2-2	CSASRARVNTGELFF	TGCAGTGCTAGTCGAGCGAGAGTTAACACCGGGGAGCTGTTTTTT
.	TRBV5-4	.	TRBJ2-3	CASSTFGDTQYF	TGTGCCAGCAGCACCTTCGGAGATACGCAGTATTTT